This entry is about one T cell receptor beta chain. No cognate antigen has been identified for it. No base qualities exist here, and no much larger clone lies one base off it. This sample was taken from a study of cytomegalovirus exposure and HLA in healthy donors listed by TCRdb under 2017. Regarding the research as a whole: In an earlier analysis of about 560 of the donors, 250 to 300 Gb of sequence data and about 110 million unique TCR beta sequences from 150 million to 200 million T cells were reported. An early release that covered fewer than 750 HLA-typed donors contained about 300 gigabases of sequencing data and tens of millions of unique TCR sequences. The genetic ancestry cluster associated with self-reported Caucasian donors included about four fifths of the roughly 400 genotyped donors. The study aimed to test whether signatures of past pathogen exposure could be identified by cataloging public T cell receptors. Using immunosequencing, the study profiled T cell repertoires from approximately 700 subjects and related those repertoires to cytomegalovirus serostatus. Along with the approximately 670-subject first cohort, a separate validation cohort of around 110 different subjects was used. To predict cytomegalovirus infection status, the study brought together high-throughput TCR immunosequencing, statistical association of individual TCRs with disease status, and machine learning. A later analysis re-analyzed previously published TCR beta repertoires from several hundred donors and added high-resolution HLA genotyping to study TCR occurrence patterns. In the later analysis, no new phenotypic data were used to find candidate immune exposures; instead, reliance was placed on TCR beta sequences and their occurrence across donors. In an earlier analysis of 587 of the donors, high-throughput TCR beta sequencing was used to judge whether each TCR beta V gene segment behaved as functional or pseudogenic. Alongside the repertoire data, information on donor age, sex, ethnicity and CMV serostatus was compiled. A later genetic analysis used genome-wide SNP genotypes for about three fifths of the roughly 700 donors, treating that subset as a discovery cohort. Every discovery cohort repertoire had been produced on one sequencing platform. Both class I and class II loci were covered by HLA typing, at four-digit resolution. Typing coverage differed by locus: A, B, C, DRB1 and DQB1 were typed in about 620-630 donors, DQA1 in approximately 520, DPA1 in around 580, and DPB1 in 400 to 490. Four or five DR-DQ haplotypes were handled as single units for association and clustering because linkage in the cohort was strong. Among around 400 genotyped donors of the cohort, an average of around 240,000 unique TCR beta nucleotide sequences were sequenced per donor, approximately 20% of them non-productive. The study at large found these results: In an earlier analysis of approximately 590 of the donors, most TCR beta V segments appeared in productive rearrangements about 87% or about 30% of the time, broadly matching IMGT annotations. The classifier was reported to diagnose cytomegalovirus status with high specificity and sensitivity in both the original and validation cohorts. Because counts were too low, seventeen rarely observed V segments, including chromosome 9 orphons, were excluded from the earlier analysis of about 500 of the donors. Linkage disequilibrium might explain the correlated functional status among segregating V segments, but an unknown experimental factor could not be excluded. The study listed 150 to 200 TCR beta chains as associated with cytomegalovirus. A further reported finding was that TCR beta sequences accurately predicted the HLA-A and HLA-B alleles for most subjects in the first cohort. In this cohort, only TCR beta chains were sequenced, and detectable features were limited by the absence of alpha or paired-chain data. The sequencing pipeline was judged likely to have produced a cluster of highly shared sequence variants as a technical artifact. In a later genetic analysis, a missense DCLRE1C variant was associated with V-gene and J-gene trimming of TCR beta chains, and the association was replicated in an independent cohort. Specific HLA alleles were associated with about 17,000 TCR beta sequences at a false discovery rate of 0.05 in a later analysis. Most TCR sequences were observed very rarely across donors, whereas some public TCRs were present in many individuals. The only immune exposure information available for the cohort was CMV serostatus. Some IMGT-functional V segments, including TRBV6-2 and TRBV6-3, could not be told apart with the 87-base-pair reads, so those segments were excluded. HLA typing was unavailable for some donors at each locus, so association tests used only the typed subset. The presence/absence analyses assumed that sequencing depth was roughly uniform across donors, and that assumption may not be true. According to a later analysis, parvovirus B19, influenza, CMV and Epstein-Barr virus appeared linked to several top co-occurrence clusters. A later analysis found that most CMV-associated TCR beta chains appeared HLA-restricted, with HLA associations seemingly driven largely by CMV exposure. In a later analysis, HLA-associated TCR beta chains showed more clonal expansion and lower generation probabilities than non-associated chains that were equally common. A few of the identified cytomegalovirus-associated TCR beta chains were confirmed in vitro to be specific for cytomegalovirus antigens. The authors suggested that the approach could potentially be extended to other disease states and immunological phenotypes. A later analysis found that TCR association rates varied across HLA loci, with DRB1 alleles showing the most associated TCRs and HLA-C alleles the fewest. In a later genetic analysis, fewer N-insertions in productive TCRs were reported among donors in an Asian-associated ancestry cluster than the roughly 700-donor mean. Strong co-occurrence of HLA alleles, especially DR and DQ, made assigning TCR associations to individual alleles difficult.

The cohort comprised fewer than 750 healthy bone marrow donors. At the time of sampling, every cohort member was nominally healthy, though immune exposures that went unrecorded were likely present. The donor was CMV seronegative and was included in the group of several hundred seronegative cohort members. Every donor gave a peripheral blood sample, and the peripheral blood mononuclear cells from that sample were used for TCR beta sequencing. The Qiagen DNeasy Blood Extraction Kit was used to extract genomic DNA from the blood cell samples. Libraries were built with the immunoSEQ multiplex PCR assay. For the multiplex PCR, a mixture combining 60 forward primers for TCR Vbeta segments and 13 reverse primers for TCR Jbeta segments was used. The CDR3 region of rearranged TCR beta genes was amplified from genomic DNA with a multiplex PCR assay. On the Illumina HiSeq System, the amplified TCR beta libraries were sequenced as 87-base-pair reads. Per the original workflow: Across the 670 or so repertoires, a later analysis counted approximately 75 million unique TCR beta chains, roughly 11 million of which were shared by at least two donors. Raw reads were error-corrected and collapsed into unique sequences with a nearest-neighbor algorithm that merged closely related sequences to remove PCR and sequencing errors. CDR3 sequences were aligned to IMGT reference sequences to assign V, D and J gene segments. Each retained sequence needed at least a six-nucleotide match to both a V gene segment and a J gene segment. A rearrangement was called productive if the CDR3 had no stop codons and remained in frame with V and J, and every other rearrangement was called non-productive. CDR3 was defined by IMGT convention, running from the second conserved V-encoded cysteine to the conserved J-encoded phenylalanine. Sequences without an unambiguous match to a single V gene segment were excluded from the earlier analysis of 450 to 650 of the donors. An earlier analysis of 587 of the donors called V segments functional above 56.7% productive rearrangements and segregating when the between-donor standard deviation exceeded 5%. To diagnose cytomegalovirus status from the catalog of TCR beta chain sequences, a statistical classification framework was built. In a later analysis, V and J genes were assigned by comparing TCR nucleotide sequences against IMGT/GENE-DB human TR gene sequences. In a later analysis, CDR3 sequences and most-parsimonious VDJ recombination scenarios were assigned using the TCRdist pipeline. In a later analysis, each TCR beta chain was defined by its CDR3 amino acid sequence together with its V-gene family, and reads without a unique V-gene family were excluded. As a way to deal with suspected cross-contamination and a sequencing artifact, a later analysis dropped 500 to 700 nucleotide sequences that were highly shared and had low generation probability. A later analysis calculated a clonal expansion index for each public chain from normalized within-repertoire ranks of inferred template counts. In a later analysis, generation probabilities were computed using a VDJ recombination model fitted to out-of-frame rearrangements, and the results were checked against IGoR. A later analysis scored TCR-TCR, TCR-HLA and TCR-CMV co-occurrence with hypergeometric tests, applying a repertoire-size bias correction to TCR pairs. False discovery rates were estimated in a later analysis by permuting HLA or CMV assignments 20 times. A later analysis grouped co-occurring TCRs with DBSCAN, adding TCRdist sequence similarity when clustering within HLA-allele-positive subsets. Co-occurrence clustering excluded repertoires with fewer than 30,000 or more than 120,000 public chains, plus five with anomalous nucleotide sharing. TCRdb mirrors the immuneACCESS table, restricted to in-frame sequences. Some clones are absent from its copies; in checked studies, under half trace to an unresolved V gene, and the reason for the others is unknown. That table is the source of V, J and clone size, and D and trimming were worked out from the DNA. The sample table shows roughly 160,000 clones, and just under 80% are seen once. About 1.3% of the sample rests with the top ten.

The CDR3 starts with the cysteine, ends with the phenylalanine, and has 17 residues. The retained sequence is limited to the CDR3, 51 bases, with the frame set at the first base. CDR1 SGHTS and CDR2 YDEGEE were looked up in the germline V gene. The junction carries 19 bases between V and J, which are trimmed by 1 base and 3 bases respectively. The sample was PBMCs. This TCR was recovered from a man aged 30 to 39 in good health and CMV-seronegative. The chain is made from TRBV5-8 and TRBJ1-2, with a tentative D gene TRBD1 over 6 matching bases. The CDR3 is CASSLSGVGITYYGYTF. The DNA is TGTGCCAGCAGCTTGTCAGGGGTCGGTATAACCTACTATGGCTACACCTTC.